This TCR beta chain was captured in a study of T cell changes during pregnancy in multiple sclerosis. TCRdb's copy holds only in-frame clones and misses some; the assay was immunoSEQ multiplex PCR. This sample has tens of thousands of clones, with nearly 95% found just once. Unmatched junction bases numbered 11, after V lost 6 bases and J lost 7 bases. The CDR3 consists of 14 residues. Germline CDR1 is SQVTM and CDR2 is ANQGSEA. This clone was recorded many times. The rearrangement joins TRBV29-1 to TRBJ2-7, with 11 bases lining up with TRBD2. This receptor was obtained from a female donor with multiple sclerosis, enrolled in a pregnancy study. The sequenced sample was peripheral blood, obtained in the third trimester of pregnancy. CDR3 nucleotides: TGCAGCGTCGCGACTAGCGGGGCCCTACTGGAGCAGTACTTC. This encodes CSVATSGALLEQYF.